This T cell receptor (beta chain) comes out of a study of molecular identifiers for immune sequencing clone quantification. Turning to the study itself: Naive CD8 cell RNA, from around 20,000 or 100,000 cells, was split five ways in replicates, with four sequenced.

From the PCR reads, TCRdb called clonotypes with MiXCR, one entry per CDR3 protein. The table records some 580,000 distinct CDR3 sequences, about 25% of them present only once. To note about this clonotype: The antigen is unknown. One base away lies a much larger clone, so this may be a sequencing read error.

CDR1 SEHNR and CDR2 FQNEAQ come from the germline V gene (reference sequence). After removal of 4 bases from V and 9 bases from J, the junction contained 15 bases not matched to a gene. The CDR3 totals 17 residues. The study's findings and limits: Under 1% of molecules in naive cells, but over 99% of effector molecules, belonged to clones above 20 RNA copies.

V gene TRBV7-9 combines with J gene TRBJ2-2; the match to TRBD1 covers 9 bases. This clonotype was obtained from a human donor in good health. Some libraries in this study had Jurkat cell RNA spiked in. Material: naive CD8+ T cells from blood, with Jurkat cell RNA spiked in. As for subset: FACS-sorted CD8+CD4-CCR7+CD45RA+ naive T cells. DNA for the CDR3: TGTGCCAGCAGCTCCCCGGACAGGGGCCCCCAGGGCTGGGAGCTGTTTTTT. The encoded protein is CASSSPDRGPQGWELFF.